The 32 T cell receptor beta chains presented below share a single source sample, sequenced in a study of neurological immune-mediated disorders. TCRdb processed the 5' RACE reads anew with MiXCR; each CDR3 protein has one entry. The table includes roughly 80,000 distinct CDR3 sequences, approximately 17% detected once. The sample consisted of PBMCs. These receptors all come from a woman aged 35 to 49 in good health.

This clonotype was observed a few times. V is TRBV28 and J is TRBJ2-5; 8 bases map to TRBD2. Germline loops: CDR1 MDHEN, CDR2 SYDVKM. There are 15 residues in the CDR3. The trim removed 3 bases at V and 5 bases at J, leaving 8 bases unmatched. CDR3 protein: CASSLAGGGAETQYF. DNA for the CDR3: TGTGCCAGCAGTTTGGCCGGGGGGGGGGCCGAGACCCAGTACTTC.

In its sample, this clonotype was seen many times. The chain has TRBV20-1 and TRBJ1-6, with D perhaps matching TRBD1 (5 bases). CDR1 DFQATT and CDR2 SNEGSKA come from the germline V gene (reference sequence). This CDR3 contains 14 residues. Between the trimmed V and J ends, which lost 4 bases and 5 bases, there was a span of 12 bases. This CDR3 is CSATDRTNNSPLHF. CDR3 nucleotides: TGCAGTGCTACTGACAGAACCAATAATTCACCCCTCCACTTT.

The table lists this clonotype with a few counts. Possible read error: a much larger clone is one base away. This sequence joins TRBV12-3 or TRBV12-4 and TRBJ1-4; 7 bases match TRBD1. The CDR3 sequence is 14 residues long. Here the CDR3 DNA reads TGTGCCAGCAGCCAGGGGGGGAGGAGTGAAAACCTGTTTTTT. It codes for CASSQGGRSENLFF.

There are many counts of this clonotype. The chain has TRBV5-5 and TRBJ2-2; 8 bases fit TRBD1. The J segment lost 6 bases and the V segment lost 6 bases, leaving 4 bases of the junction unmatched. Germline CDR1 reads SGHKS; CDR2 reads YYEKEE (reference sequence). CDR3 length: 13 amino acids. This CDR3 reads CASTGGSPGELFF. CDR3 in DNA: TGTGCCAGCACAGGGGGCTCACCCGGGGAGCTGTTTTTT.

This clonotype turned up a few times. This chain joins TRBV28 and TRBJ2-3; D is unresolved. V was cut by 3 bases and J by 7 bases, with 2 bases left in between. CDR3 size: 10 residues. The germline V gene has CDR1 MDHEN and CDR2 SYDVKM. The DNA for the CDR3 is TGTGCCAGCAGTTTGCATACGCAGTATTTT. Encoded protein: CASSLHTQYF.

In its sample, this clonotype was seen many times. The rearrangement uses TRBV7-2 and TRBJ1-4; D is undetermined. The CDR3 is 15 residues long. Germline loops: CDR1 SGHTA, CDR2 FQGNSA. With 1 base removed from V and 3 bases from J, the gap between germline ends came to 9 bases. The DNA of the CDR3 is TGTGCCAGCAGCTTAGGGCGGGGTTCTAATGAAAAACTGTTTTTT. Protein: CASSLGRGSNEKLFF.

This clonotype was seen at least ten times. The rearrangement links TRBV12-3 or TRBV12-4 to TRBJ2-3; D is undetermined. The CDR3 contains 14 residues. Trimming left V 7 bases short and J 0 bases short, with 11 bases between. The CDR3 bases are TGTGCCAGCACCCCCGGAGAGAGCACAGATACGCAGTATTTT. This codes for CASTPGESTDTQYF.

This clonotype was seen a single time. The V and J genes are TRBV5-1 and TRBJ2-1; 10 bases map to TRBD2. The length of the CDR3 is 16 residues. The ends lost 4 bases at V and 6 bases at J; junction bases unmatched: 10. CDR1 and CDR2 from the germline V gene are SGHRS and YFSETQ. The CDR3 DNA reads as TGCGCCAGCAGCCTGGGGGCTAGCGGGGGAGGCAATGAGCAGTTCTTC. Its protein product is CASSLGASGGGNEQFF.

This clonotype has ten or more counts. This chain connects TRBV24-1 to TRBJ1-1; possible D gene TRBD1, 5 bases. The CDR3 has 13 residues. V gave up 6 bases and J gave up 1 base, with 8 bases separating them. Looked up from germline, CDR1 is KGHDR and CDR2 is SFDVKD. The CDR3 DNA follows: TGTGCCACCAGTCGAACAGGGAACACTGAAGCTTTCTTT. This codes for CATSRTGNTEAFF.

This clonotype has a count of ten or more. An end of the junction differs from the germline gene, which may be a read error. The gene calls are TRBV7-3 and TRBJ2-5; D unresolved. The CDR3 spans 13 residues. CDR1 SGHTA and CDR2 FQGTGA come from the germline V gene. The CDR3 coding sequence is TGTGCCAGCAGCCTAACGAGGCAGGAGACCCAGTACTTC. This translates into CASSLTRQETQYF.

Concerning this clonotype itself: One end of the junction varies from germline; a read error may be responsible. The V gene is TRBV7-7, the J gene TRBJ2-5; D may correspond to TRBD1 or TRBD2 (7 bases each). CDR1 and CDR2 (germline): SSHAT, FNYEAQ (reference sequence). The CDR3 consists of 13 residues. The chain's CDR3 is CASSLEAGGAQYF. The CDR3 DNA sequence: TGTGCTAGCAGCTTAGAGGCAGGGGGGGCCCAGTACTTC.

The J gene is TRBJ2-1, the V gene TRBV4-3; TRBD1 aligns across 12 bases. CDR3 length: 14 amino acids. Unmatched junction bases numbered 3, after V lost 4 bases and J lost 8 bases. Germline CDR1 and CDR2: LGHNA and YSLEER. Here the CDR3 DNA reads TGCGCCAGCAGCCCGGGACAGGGGGCATATGAGCAGTTCTTC. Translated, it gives CASSPGQGAYEQFF.

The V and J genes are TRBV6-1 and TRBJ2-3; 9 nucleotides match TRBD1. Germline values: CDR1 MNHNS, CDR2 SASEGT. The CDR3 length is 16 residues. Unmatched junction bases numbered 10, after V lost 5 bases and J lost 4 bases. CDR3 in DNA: TGTGCCAGCAGTCCACCTGGGCACAGGGGGCCAGATACGCAGTATTTT. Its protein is CASSPPGHRGPDTQYF.

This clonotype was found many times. The CDR3 DNA sequence: TGCAGTGCTAGAGGTACTAGCGGGGGGCCCTGGGAGCAGTACGTC. Protein: CSARGTSGGPWEQYV. V and J are TRBV20-1 and TRBJ2-7; 12 positions agree with TRBD2. Per germline, CDR1 DFQATT and CDR2 SNEGSKA (reference sequence). This CDR3 has 15 amino acids. The V segment lost 1 base and the J segment 7 bases; nucleotides outside the gene matches: 8.

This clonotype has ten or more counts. CDR3 sequence (DNA): TGCGCCAGCAGCCAAGTCTACCTTAATGAAAAACTGTTTTTT. Translating gives CASSQVYLNEKLFF. The J gene is TRBJ1-4, the V gene TRBV4-3, with D uncertain. CDR1 and CDR2 from the germline V gene are LGHNA and YSLEER. V lost 1 base and J 4 bases, leaving 7 bases between the germline ends. This CDR3 region has 14 residues.

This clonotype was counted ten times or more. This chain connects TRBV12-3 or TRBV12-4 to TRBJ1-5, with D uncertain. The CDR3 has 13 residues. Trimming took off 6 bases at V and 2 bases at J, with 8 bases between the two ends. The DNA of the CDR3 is TGTGCCAGCAGACCGGGTGGCAATCAGCCCCAGCATTTT. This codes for CASRPGGNQPQHF.

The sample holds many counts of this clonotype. CDR3 sequence (DNA): TGCAGTGCTAGAGATAGCGGGGAGAGCGATGAGCAGTTCTTC. Translation gives CSARDSGESDEQFF. The chain joins TRBV20-1 to TRBJ2-1; TRBD2 matches 8 bases. Trimming took 0 bases from V and 8 from J; bases not matched to a gene: 6. Germline CDR1 is DFQATT and CDR2 is SNEGSKA (reference sequence). This CDR3 is 14 amino acids long.

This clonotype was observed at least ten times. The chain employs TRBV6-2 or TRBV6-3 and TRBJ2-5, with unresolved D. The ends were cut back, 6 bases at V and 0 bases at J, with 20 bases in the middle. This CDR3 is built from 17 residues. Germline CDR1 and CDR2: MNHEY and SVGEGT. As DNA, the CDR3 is TGTGCCAGCAGCCGTGCAGTCGGATCGGGCAACCAAGAGACCCAGTACTTC. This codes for CASSRAVGSGNQETQYF.

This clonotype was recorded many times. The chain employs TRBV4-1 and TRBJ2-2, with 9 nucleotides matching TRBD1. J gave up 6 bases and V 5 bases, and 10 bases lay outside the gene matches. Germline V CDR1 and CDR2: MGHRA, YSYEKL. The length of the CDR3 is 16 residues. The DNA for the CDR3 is TGCGCCAGCAGCTCGGGACAGGGATTCTTTTCCGGGGAGCTGTTTTTT. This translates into CASSSGQGFFSGELFF.

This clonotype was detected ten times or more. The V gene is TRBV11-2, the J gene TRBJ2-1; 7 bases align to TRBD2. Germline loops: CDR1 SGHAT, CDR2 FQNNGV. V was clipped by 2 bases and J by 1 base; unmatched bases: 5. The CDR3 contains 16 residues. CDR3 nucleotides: TGTGCCAGCAGCTTAATGATCGGGGGGTCCTACAATGAGCAGTTCTTC. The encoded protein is CASSLMIGGSYNEQFF.

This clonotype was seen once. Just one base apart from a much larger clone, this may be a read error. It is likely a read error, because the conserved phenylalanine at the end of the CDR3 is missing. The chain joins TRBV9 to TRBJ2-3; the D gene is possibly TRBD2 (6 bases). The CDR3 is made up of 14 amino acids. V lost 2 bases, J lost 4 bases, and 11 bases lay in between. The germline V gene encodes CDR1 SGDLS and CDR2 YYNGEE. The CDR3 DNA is TGTGCCAGCAGCGTGTACGGAGGGGCAGATACGCAGTATTCT. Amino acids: CASSVYGGADTQYS.

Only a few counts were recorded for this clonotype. The CDR3 coding sequence is TGTGCCAGCAGTCAGAACTATGGCTACACCTTC. Amino acid sequence: CASSQNYGYTF. The chain links TRBV28 to TRBJ1-2; no clear D gene. The CDR3 spans 11 residues. Per germline, CDR1 MDHEN and CDR2 SYDVKM. V was shortened by 5 bases and J by 2 bases, with 3 bases between the two germline ends.

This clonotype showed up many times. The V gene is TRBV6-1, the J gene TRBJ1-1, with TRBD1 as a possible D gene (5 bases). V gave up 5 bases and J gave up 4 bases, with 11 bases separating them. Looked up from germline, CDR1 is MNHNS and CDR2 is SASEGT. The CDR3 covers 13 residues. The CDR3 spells CASSLDGGTEAFF. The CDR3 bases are TGTGCCAGCAGTCTAGACGGGGGCACTGAAGCTTTCTTT.

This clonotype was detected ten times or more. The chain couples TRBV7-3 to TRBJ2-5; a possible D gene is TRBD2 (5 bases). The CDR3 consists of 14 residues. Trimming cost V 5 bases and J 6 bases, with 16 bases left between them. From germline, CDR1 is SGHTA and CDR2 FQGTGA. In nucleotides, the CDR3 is TGTGCCAGCAGCCCCACCGCAGCGGTACAGACCCAGTACTTC. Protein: CASSPTAAVQTQYF.

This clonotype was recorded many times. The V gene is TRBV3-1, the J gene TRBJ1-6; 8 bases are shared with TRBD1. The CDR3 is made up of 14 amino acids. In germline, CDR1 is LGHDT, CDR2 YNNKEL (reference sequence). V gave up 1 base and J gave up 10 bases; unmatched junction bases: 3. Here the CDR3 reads CASSQAGGRSPLHF. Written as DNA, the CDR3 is TGTGCCAGCAGCCAAGCAGGGGGCCGGTCACCCCTCCACTTT.

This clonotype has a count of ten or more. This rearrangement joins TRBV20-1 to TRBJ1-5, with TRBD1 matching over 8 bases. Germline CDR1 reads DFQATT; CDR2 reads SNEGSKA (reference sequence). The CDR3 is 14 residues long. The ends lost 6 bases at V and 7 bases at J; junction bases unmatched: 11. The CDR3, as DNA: TGCAGTGCCAGACCAGGGGGCCGTGGGCAGCCCCAGCATTTT. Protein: CSARPGGRGQPQHF.

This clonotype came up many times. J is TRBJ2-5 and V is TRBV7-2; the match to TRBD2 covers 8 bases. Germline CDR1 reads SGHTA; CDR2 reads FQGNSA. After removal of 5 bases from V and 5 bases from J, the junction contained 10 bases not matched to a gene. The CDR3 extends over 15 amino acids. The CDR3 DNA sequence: TGTGCCAGCAGCAGACGCGGGGGGCCGGGGGAGACCCAGTACTTC. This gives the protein CASSRRGGPGETQYF. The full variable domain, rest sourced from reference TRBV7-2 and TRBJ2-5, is GAGVSQSPSNKVTEKGKDVELRCDPISGHTALYWYRQSLGQGLEFLIYFQGNSAPDKSGLPSDRFSAERTGGSVSTLTIQRTQQEDSAVYLCASSRRGGPGETQYFGPGTRLLVL.

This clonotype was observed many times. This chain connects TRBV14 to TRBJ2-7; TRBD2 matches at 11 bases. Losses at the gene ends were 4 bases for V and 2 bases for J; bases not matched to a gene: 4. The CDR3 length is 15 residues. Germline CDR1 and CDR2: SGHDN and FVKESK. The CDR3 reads CASSLLAGVTYEQYF. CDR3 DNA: TGTGCCAGCAGCCTACTAGCGGGGGTTACCTACGAGCAGTACTTC.

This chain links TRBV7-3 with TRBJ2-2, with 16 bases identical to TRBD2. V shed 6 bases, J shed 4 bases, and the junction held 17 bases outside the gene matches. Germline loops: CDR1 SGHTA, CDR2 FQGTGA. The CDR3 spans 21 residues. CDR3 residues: CASSLVPGTSGGAVSTGELFF. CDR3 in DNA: TGTGCCAGCAGTCTCGTCCCCGGGACTAGCGGGGGGGCCGTTAGCACCGGGGAGCTGTTTTTT.

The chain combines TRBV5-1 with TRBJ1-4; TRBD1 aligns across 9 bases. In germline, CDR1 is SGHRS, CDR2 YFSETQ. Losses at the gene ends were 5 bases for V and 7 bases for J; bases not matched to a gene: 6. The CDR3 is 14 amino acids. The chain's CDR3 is CASSVDRGGEKLFF. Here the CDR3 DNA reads TGCGCCAGCAGTGTGGACAGGGGTGGTGAAAAACTGTTTTTT.

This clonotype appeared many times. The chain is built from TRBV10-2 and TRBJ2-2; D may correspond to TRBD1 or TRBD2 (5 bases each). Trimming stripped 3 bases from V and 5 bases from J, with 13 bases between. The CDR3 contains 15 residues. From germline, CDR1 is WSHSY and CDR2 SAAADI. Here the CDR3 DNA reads TGCGCCAGCAGTGACGGGGACCCTAAAACCGGGGAGCTGTTTTTT. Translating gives CASSDGDPKTGELFF.

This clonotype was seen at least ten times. The CDR3 protein is CASRQAGGLPFVKNIQYF. The CDR3 nucleotides read TGTGCCAGCAGGCAAGCGGGGGGCCTGCCTTTCGTCAAAAACATTCAGTACTTC. V is TRBV2 and J is TRBJ2-4; 9 nucleotides align to TRBD2. With V trimmed by 6 bases and J by 3 bases, 15 bases remained unmatched. The CDR3 has 18 residues. Germline V gives CDR1 SNHLY, CDR2 FYNNEI.